These 24 T cell receptor beta chains originate from one sample sequenced in a study of OX40 agonist ivuxolimab in advanced cancers. Library construction relied on the immunoSEQ multiplex PCR assay. Entries here come from immuneACCESS through TCRdb and include only in-frame sequences with V and J called. Some clones fail to appear in such tables; in the studies checked, an unresolved V gene covers under half of the shortfall, and the cause of the remainder is unknown. The sample includes about 62,000 clones, with 70% to 90% observed a single time. The leading ten clones occupy approximately 0.8% of the sample. The source material was CD4+ or CD8+ T cells sorted from blood, sampled in a trial of the OX40 agonist ivuxolimab. The receptors here all came from an adult with an advanced solid tumor such as melanoma, head and neck, liver or kidney cancer.

This clone was counted once. The chain uses TRBV7-4 and TRBJ2-7; TRBD1 aligns across 7 bases. The V and J ends lost 5 bases and 4 bases, in that order; junction bases with no gene match: 8. This CDR3 region has 14 residues. CDR1 and CDR2 from the germline V gene are SGHVT and SQSDAQ. The CDR3 spells CASSKEGQTYEQYF. For the CDR3, the DNA is TGTGCCAGCAGCAAAGAGGGACAGACATACGAGCAGTACTTC. Variable domain in full (rest from reference TRBV7-4 and TRBJ2-7): GAGVSQSPRYKVAKRGRDVALRCDSISGHVTLYWYRQTLGQGSEVLTYSQSDAQRDKSGRPSGRFSAERPERSVSTLKIQRTEQGDSAVYLCASSKEGQTYEQYFGPGTRLTVT.

The V gene is TRBV18, the J gene TRBJ1-4; 7 nucleotides line up with TRBD1. CDR1 is KGHSH and CDR2 is LQKENI in the germline V gene. Trimming removed 2 bases from V and 4 bases from J; junction bases left unmatched: 7. This CDR3 is 16 amino acids long. CDR3 nucleotide sequence: TGTGCCAGCTCACCAAGGAAAGGGGGCGTTAATGAAAAACTGTTTTTT. It encodes CASSPRKGGVNEKLFF.

The rearrangement uses TRBV19 and TRBJ1-1; the D is unclear. CDR1 and CDR2 (germline): LNHDA, SQIVND (reference sequence). The CDR3 sequence is 11 residues long. The CDR3 protein is CATQENTEAFF. The CDR3 region has the DNA TGTGCTACGCAGGAGAACACTGAAGCTTTCTTT. Looking up the rest from reference TRBV19 and TRBJ1-1 gives the full variable domain: DGGITQSPKYLFRKEGQNVTLSCEQNLNHDAMYWYRQDPGQGLRLIYYSQIVNDFQKGDIAEGYSVSREKKESFPLTVTSAQKNPTAFYLCATQENTEAFFGQGTRLTVV.

V and J are TRBV27 and TRBJ2-2; the D gene is possibly TRBD1 (7 bases). The germline V and J ends were trimmed by 8 bases and 3 bases, with 19 bases remaining between them. Germline V gives CDR1 MNHEY, CDR2 SMNVEV (reference sequence). This CDR3 is built from 16 residues. CDR3 residues: CASRRDSRRDTGELFF. CDR3 coding DNA: TGTGCCAGCCGGAGGGACAGCCGAAGGGACACCGGGGAGCTGTTTTTT.

As DNA, the CDR3 is TGTGCCAGCAGACTCGTCCCGGGACAGGTTCGGGATGAAAAACTGTTTTTT. Amino acid sequence: CASRLVPGQVRDEKLFF. The rearrangement joins TRBV21-1 to TRBJ1-4; the table's D call of TRBD1 was not tested on the DNA. TRBV21-1 is reported as a pseudogene. The CDR3 length is 17 residues.

The J gene is TRBJ2-5, the V gene TRBV7-6, with D tentatively TRBD2 (6 bases). The CDR3 loop spans 14 amino acids. From germline, CDR1 is SGHVS and CDR2 FNYEAQ. Trimming stripped 5 bases from V and 1 base from J, with 11 bases between. CDR3 sequence: CASSPGGLQETQYF. The DNA of the CDR3 is TGTGCCAGCAGCCCCGGGGGACTCCAAGAGACCCAGTACTTC.

This clone has a single count. The chain couples TRBV19 to TRBJ1-2; D is perhaps TRBD1 (5 bases). Germline loops: CDR1 LNHDA, CDR2 SQIVND (reference sequence). Trimming shortened V by 2 bases and J by 4 bases, and 14 bases separated the two germline ends. The CDR3 has 15 residues. As DNA, the CDR3 is TGTGCCAGTAGTATAAGGAGGGACCTGGGCTATGGCTACACCTTC. Its translation is CASSIRRDLGYGYTF.

The rearrangement uses TRBV29-1 and TRBJ2-4; D possibly corresponds to TRBD2 (6 bases). From germline, CDR1 is SQVTM and CDR2 ANQGSEA. This CDR3 has 15 amino acids. Deletions cut 3 bases from V and 1 base from J, with 13 bases between. CDR3: CSVEWRGKAKNIQYF. CDR3 sequence (DNA): TGCAGCGTTGAGTGGCGGGGCAAGGCCAAAAACATTCAGTACTTC.

V and J are TRBV6-5 and TRBJ2-2; no reliable D call. Trimming cost V 0 bases and J 5 bases, with 7 bases left between them. The CDR3 spans 14 residues. Germline lookup yields CDR1 MNHEY and CDR2 SVGAGI. The CDR3 DNA reads TGTGCCAGCAGTTACTCTCGGTTAACCGGGGAGCTGTTTTTT. Its translation is CASSYSRLTGELFF.

This clone was counted a single time. V is TRBV18 and J is TRBJ2-5; 7 bases match TRBD2. Germline V gives CDR1 KGHSH, CDR2 LQKENI. CDR3 length: 14 amino acids. V shed 3 bases and J 5 bases; nucleotides not matched to a gene: 6. CDR3 sequence: CASSPPSGQETQYF. The CDR3 DNA reads as TGTGCCAGCTCACCCCCTAGCGGCCAGGAGACCCAGTACTTC. Full variable domain (rest looked up from reference TRBV18 and TRBJ2-5): NAGVMQNPRHLVRRRGQEARLRCSPMKGHSHVYWYRQLPEEGLKFMVYLQKENIIDESGMPKERFSAEFPKEGPSILRIQQVVRGDSAAYFCASSPPSGQETQYFGPGTRLLVL.

The rearrangement joins TRBV2 to TRBJ1-2; D perhaps matches TRBD1 (6 bases). Trimming left V 2 bases short and J 7 bases short, with 14 bases between. The V gene's germline CDR1 is SNHLY and CDR2 FYNNEI. The CDR3 covers 14 residues. In nucleotides, the CDR3 is TGTGCCAGCAGTGAAAGGGGGGATCTAAGTGGCTACACCTTC. Its protein is CASSERGDLSGYTF. Filled out from reference TRBV2 and TRBJ1-2, the complete variable domain reads EPEVTQTPSHQVTQMGQEVILRCVPISNHLYFYWYRQILGQKVEFLVSFYNNEISEKSEIFDDQFSVERPDGSNFTLKIRSTKLEDSAMYFCASSERGDLSGYTFGSGTRLTVV.

V usage is TRBV5-1 and J usage is TRBJ1-2; TRBD1 aligns across 10 bases. The germline V gene encodes CDR1 SGHRS and CDR2 YFSETQ. The J segment lost 5 bases and the V segment lost 0 bases, leaving 4 bases of the junction unmatched. CDR3 length equals 15 residues. The CDR3 region has the DNA TGCGCCAGCAGCTTGGGACAGGGGGCGGGGTATGGCTACACCTTC. Amino acids: CASSLGQGAGYGYTF.

This clone was picked up a small number of times. This chain joins TRBV7-6 and TRBJ2-5; unclear D gene. The germline CDR1 and CDR2 sequences are SGHVS and FNYEAQ. The CDR3 runs 12 residues. Trimming removed 5 bases from V and 5 bases from J, with 9 bases in between. CDR3 in amino acids: CASSPGMETQYF. In DNA, the CDR3 is TGTGCCAGCAGCCCAGGAATGGAGACCCAGTACTTC.

The V gene is TRBV28, the J gene TRBJ2-7; possibly TRBD1 for D (6 bases). The CDR3 is made up of 16 amino acids. Germline V gives CDR1 MDHEN, CDR2 SYDVKM. Trimming stripped 4 bases from V and 7 bases from J, with 23 bases between. The DNA for the CDR3 is TGTGCCAGCAGTTCATATACCGGGACATTAAATCGGGAGCAGTACTTC. Translation: CASSSYTGTLNREQYF.

The chain joins TRBV18 to TRBJ2-7, with D unresolved. The length of the CDR3 is 13 residues. Germline CDR1 KGHSH, CDR2 LQKENI. V lost 2 bases to trimming and J lost 1 base, with 6 bases between them. The CDR3 spells CASSPTGSYEQYF. The DNA for the CDR3 is TGTGCCAGCTCACCAACGGGTTCCTACGAGCAGTACTTC. Filled out from reference TRBV18 and TRBJ2-7, the complete variable domain reads NAGVMQNPRHLVRRRGQEARLRCSPMKGHSHVYWYRQLPEEGLKFMVYLQKENIIDESGMPKERFSAEFPKEGPSILRIQQVVRGDSAAYFCASSPTGSYEQYFGPGTRLTVT.

The chain recombines TRBV19 with TRBJ2-1, with TRBD2 matching 16 bases. From germline, CDR1 is LNHDA and CDR2 SQIVND (reference sequence). CDR3 length: 17 amino acids. J gave up 2 bases and V 4 bases, and 2 bases lay outside the gene matches. The CDR3 DNA reads TGTGCCAGTAGTAAGGGACTAGCGGGAGGGCCCTACAATGAGCAGTTCTTC. This gives the protein CASSKGLAGGPYNEQFF. Full variable domain (missing parts from reference TRBV19 and TRBJ2-1): DGGITQSPKYLFRKEGQNVTLSCEQNLNHDAMYWYRQDPGQGLRLIYYSQIVNDFQKGDIAEGYSVSREKKESFPLTVTSAQKNPTAFYLCASSKGLAGGPYNEQFFGPGTRLTVL.

The rearrangement uses TRBV5-4 and TRBJ2-3; 7 positions agree with TRBD1. CDR1 is SGHNT, CDR2 YYREEE, per germline (reference sequence). V lost 4 bases and J lost 2; bases outside the gene matches: 7. The CDR3 covers 15 residues. CDR3: CASSPNRGTTDTQYF. The CDR3 coding sequence is TGTGCCAGCAGCCCTAACAGGGGAACCACAGATACGCAGTATTTT. Full variable domain (remainder filled in from reference TRBV5-4 and TRBJ2-3): ETGVTQSPTHLIKTRGQQVTLRCSSQSGHNTVSWYQQALGQGPQFIFQYYREEENGRGNFPPRFSGLQFPNYSSELNVNALELDDSALYLCASSPNRGTTDTQYFGPGTRLTVL.

The chain carries TRBV27 and TRBJ2-2; 8 nucleotides align to TRBD1. Per the germline V gene, CDR1 is MNHEY and CDR2 is SMNVEV (reference sequence). This CDR3 spans 15 amino acids. The ends lost 8 bases at V and 4 bases at J; junction bases unmatched: 9. The CDR3 DNA is TGTGCCAGCGGGGATCAGGGGGCCGTCACCGGGGAGCTGTTTTTT. Translated, it gives CASGDQGAVTGELFF.

The chain is built from TRBV5-1 and TRBJ2-3; perhaps D is TRBD1 or TRBD2 (6 bases each). This CDR3 contains 17 residues. The germline gives CDR1 SGHRS, CDR2 YFSETQ. Trimming left V 0 bases short and J 5 bases short, with 19 bases between. The DNA of the CDR3 is TGCGCCAGCAGCTTGGCCACGGGGGAGCCCAGGGGAGATACGCAGTATTTT. This codes for CASSLATGEPRGDTQYF.

This chain joins TRBV11-1 and TRBJ1-2, with 8 bases fitting TRBD1. This CDR3 region has 13 residues. J gave up 8 bases and V 7 bases, and 9 bases lay outside the gene matches. Germline CDR1 is SGHAT and CDR2 is FQDESV (reference sequence). The CDR3: CASTSTGEKGYTF. The CDR3 DNA reads TGTGCCAGCACCTCGACAGGGGAGAAGGGCTACACCTTC.

This sequence joins TRBV30 and TRBJ1-1; D ambiguous. Looked up from germline, CDR1 is GTSNPN and CDR2 is SVGIG (reference sequence). Trimming removed 2 bases from V and 1 base from J, with 11 bases in between. This CDR3 is built from 14 residues. The CDR3 protein is CAWSPLTGNTEAFF. CDR3 DNA: TGTGCCTGGAGTCCGCTCACGGGGAACACTGAAGCTTTCTTT.

This clone has only a few counts. This chain joins TRBV10-2 and TRBJ2-3; tentatively, D is TRBD2 (6 bases). The CDR3 sequence is 13 residues long. Germline loops: CDR1 WSHSY, CDR2 SAAADI. V lost 0 bases to trimming and J lost 10 bases, with 11 bases between them. The CDR3 here is CASSESVTSPQYF. Written as DNA, the CDR3 is TGCGCCAGCAGTGAGTCTGTGACTAGTCCGCAGTATTTT.

The chain recombines TRBV6-5 with TRBJ1-1, with 9 bases lining up with TRBD1. This CDR3 has 13 amino acids. The germline V gene has CDR1 MNHEY and CDR2 SVGAGI. J gave up 4 bases and V 6 bases, and 3 bases lay outside the gene matches. The CDR3 bases are TGTGCCAGCAGGGGACAGGGAGGCACTGAAGCTTTCTTT. Translated: CASRGQGGTEAFF.

The chain has TRBV6-1 and TRBJ1-5; 7 nucleotides match TRBD1. The CDR3 covers 13 residues. V lost 7 bases and J lost 7; bases outside the gene matches: 7. The germline V gene has CDR1 MNHNS and CDR2 SASEGT. In DNA, the CDR3 is TGTGCCAGCATCCGACAGGGAAGCCAGCCCCAGCATTTT. Translation: CASIRQGSQPQHF.